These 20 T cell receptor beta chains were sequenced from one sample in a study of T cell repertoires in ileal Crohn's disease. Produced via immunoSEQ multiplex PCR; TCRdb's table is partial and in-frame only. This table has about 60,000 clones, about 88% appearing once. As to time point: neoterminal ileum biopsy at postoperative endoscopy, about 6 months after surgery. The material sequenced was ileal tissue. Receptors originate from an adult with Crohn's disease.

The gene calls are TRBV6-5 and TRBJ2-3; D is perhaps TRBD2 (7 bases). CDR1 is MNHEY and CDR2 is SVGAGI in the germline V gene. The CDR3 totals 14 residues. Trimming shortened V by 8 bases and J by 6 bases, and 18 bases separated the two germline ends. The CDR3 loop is CASSEGGVLDTQYF. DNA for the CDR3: TGTGCCAGCTCTGAGGGGGGGGTGTTGGATACGCAGTATTTT.

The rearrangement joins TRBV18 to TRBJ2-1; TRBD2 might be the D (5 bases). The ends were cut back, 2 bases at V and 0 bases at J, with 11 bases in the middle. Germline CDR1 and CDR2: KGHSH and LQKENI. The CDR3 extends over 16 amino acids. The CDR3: CASSPGTRASYNEQFF. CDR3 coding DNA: TGTGCCAGCTCACCAGGTACGCGGGCCTCCTACAATGAGCAGTTCTTC.

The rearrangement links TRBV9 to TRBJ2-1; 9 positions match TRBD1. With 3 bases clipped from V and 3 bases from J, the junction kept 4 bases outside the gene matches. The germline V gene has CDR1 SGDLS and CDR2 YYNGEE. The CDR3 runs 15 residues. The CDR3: CASSAPGQGYNEQFF. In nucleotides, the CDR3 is TGTGCCAGCAGCGCGCCGGGACAGGGCTACAATGAGCAGTTCTTC.

CDR3 residues: CASRETEFQQYV. CDR3 DNA: TGTGCCAGCAGGGAGACAGAGTTCCAGCAGTACGTC. The chain combines TRBV2 with TRBJ2-7, with a tentative D call TRBD1 (5 bases). The V gene's germline CDR1 is SNHLY and CDR2 FYNNEI. The V and J ends lost 6 bases and 8 bases respectively, with 14 bases between them. CDR3 length: 12 amino acids.

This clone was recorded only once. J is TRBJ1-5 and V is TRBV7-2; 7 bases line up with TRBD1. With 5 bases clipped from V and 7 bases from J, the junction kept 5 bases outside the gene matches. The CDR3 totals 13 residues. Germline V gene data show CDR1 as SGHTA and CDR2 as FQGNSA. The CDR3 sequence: CASSTQGLQPQHF. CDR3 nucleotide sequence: TGTGCCAGCAGCACACAGGGGTTACAGCCCCAGCATTTT.

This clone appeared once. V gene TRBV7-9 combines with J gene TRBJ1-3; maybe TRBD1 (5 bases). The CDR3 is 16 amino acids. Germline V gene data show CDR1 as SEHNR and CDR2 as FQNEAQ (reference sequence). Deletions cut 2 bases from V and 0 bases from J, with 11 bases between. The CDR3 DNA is TGTGCCAGCAGCTTACGAAGGGGAAGCTCTGGAAACACCATATATTTT. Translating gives CASSLRRGSSGNTIYF. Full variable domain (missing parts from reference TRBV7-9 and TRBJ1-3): DTGVSQNPRHKITKRGQNVTFRCDPISEHNRLYWYRQTLGQGPEFLTYFQNEAQLEKSRLLSDRFSAERPKGSFSTLEIQRTEQGDSAMYLCASSLRRGSSGNTIYFGEGSWLTVV.

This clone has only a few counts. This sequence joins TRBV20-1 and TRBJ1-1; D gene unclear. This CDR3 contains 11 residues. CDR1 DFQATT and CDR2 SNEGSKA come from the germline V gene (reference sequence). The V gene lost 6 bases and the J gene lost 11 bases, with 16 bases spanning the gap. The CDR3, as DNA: TGCAGTGCAGCGAGGTCGGGGTACGCTTTCTTT. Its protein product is CSAARSGYAFF.

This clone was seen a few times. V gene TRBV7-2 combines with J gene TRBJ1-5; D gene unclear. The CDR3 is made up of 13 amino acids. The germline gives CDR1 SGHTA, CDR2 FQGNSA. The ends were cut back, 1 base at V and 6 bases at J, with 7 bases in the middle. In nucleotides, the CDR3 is TGTGCCAGCAGCTTAGACAGAAGTCAGCCCCAGCATTTT. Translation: CASSLDRSQPQHF.

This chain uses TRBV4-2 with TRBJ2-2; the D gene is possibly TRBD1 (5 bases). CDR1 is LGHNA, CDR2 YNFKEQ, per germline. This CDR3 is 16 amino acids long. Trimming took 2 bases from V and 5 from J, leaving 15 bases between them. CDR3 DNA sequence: TGTGCCAGCAGCCAAATGCTTAGGGGCAGTACCGGGGAGCTGTTTTTT. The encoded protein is CASSQMLRGSTGELFF.

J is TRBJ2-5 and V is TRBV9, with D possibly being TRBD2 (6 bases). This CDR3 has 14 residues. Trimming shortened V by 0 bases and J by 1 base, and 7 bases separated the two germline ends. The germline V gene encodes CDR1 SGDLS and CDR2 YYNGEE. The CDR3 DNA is TGTGCCAGCAGCGTAGGCGGGGCCCAAGAGACCCAGTACTTC. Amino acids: CASSVGGAQETQYF.

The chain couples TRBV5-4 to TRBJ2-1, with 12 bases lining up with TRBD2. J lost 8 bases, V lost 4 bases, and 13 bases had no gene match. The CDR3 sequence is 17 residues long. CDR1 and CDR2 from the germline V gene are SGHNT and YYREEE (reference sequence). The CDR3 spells CASSRRLAGVYGDEQFF. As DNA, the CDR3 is TGTGCCAGCAGCCGACGACTAGCGGGAGTTTATGGGGATGAGCAGTTCTTC.

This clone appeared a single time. The CDR3 region is CASSLGAVKTNSPLHF. The CDR3 DNA follows: TGTGCCAGCAGCTTGGGGGCAGTTAAGACCAATTCACCCCTCCACTTT. This chain uses TRBV5-6 with TRBJ1-6; D gene unclear. The CDR3 has 16 residues. From germline, CDR1 is SGHDT and CDR2 YYEEEE. Trimming pared 0 bases from V and 7 bases from J, leaving 14 bases between.

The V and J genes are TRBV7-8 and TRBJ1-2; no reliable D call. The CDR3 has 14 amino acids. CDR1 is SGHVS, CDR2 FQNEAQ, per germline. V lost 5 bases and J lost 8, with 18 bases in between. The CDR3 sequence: CASSLDSEGLGYTF. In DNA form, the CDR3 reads TGTGCCAGCAGCCTCGATTCCGAGGGTCTCGGCTACACCTTC.

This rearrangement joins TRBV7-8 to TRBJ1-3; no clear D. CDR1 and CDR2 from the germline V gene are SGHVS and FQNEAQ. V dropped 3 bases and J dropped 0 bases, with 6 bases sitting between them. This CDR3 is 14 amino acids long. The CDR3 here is CASSLVSSGNTIYF. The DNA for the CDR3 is TGTGCCAGCAGCTTGGTGAGCTCTGGAAACACCATATATTTT.

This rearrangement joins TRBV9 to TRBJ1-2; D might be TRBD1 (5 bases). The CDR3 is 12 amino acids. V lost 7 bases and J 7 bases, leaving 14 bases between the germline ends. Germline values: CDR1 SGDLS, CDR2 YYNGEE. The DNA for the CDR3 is TGTGCCAGCGGAGGGGTTGAGGGTGGCTACACCTTC. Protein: CASGGVEGGYTF.

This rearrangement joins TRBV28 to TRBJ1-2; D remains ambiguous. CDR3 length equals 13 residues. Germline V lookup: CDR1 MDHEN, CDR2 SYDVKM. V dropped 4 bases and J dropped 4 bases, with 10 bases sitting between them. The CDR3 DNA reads TGTGCCAGCAGTTCCTCGGGTGGCTATGGCTACACCTTC. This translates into CASSSSGGYGYTF.

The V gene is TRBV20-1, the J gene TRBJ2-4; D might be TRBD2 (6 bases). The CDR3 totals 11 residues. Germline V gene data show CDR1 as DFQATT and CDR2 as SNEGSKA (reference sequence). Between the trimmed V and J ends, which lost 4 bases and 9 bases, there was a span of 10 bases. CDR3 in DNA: TGCAGTGCTATTAGGGAGGCCATTCAGTACTTC. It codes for CSAIREAIQYF.

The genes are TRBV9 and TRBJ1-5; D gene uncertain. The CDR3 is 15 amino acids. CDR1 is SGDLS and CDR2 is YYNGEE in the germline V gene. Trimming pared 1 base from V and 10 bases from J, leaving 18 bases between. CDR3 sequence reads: CASSVSFTGDYPQHF. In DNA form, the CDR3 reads TGTGCCAGCAGCGTATCTTTCACGGGCGACTACCCCCAGCATTTT. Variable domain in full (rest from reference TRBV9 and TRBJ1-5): DSGVTQTPKHLITATGQRVTLRCSPRSGDLSVYWYQQSLDQGLQFLIQYYNGEERAKGNILERFSAQQFPDLHSELNLSSLELGDSALYFCASSVSFTGDYPQHFGDGTRLSIL.

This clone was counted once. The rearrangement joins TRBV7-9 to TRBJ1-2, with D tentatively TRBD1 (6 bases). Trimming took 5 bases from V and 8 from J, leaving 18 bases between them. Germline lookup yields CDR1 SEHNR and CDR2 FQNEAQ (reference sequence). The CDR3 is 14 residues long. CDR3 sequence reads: CASSQEQGSLGYTF. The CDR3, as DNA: TGTGCCAGCAGCCAAGAGCAGGGGAGTTTGGGCTACACCTTC.

The CDR3 DNA reads TGTGCCAGTAGTAGAGCCCCGCTAGCGGGAGTCGCGTACGAGCAGTACTTC. Amino acids: CASSRAPLAGVAYEQYF. The chain uses TRBV19 and TRBJ2-7; TRBD2 aligns across 10 bases. Germline V gene data show CDR1 as LNHDA and CDR2 as SQIVND (reference sequence). There are 17 residues in the CDR3. With 4 bases clipped from V and 4 bases from J, the junction kept 13 bases outside the gene matches. Full variable domain (missing parts from reference TRBV19 and TRBJ2-7): DGGITQSPKYLFRKEGQNVTLSCEQNLNHDAMYWYRQDPGQGLRLIYYSQIVNDFQKGDIAEGYSVSREKKESFPLTVTSAQKNPTAFYLCASSRAPLAGVAYEQYFGPGTRLTVT.